This passage covers 11 T cell receptor gamma chains from one sample sequenced in a study of γδ T cells in repeated Plasmodium falciparum infection. TCRdb re-analyzed the multiplex PCR reads via CATT. Here the sample spans 11,000 to 15,000 gamma-chain clones, 1.5% to 2% being singletons. Gammadelta T cells were flow-sorted from PBMC into Vgamma9/Vdelta2+ and Vdelta2-negative populations for bulk analysis. The sample comprised gamma-delta T cells from blood. These receptors were obtained from a pool of human donors (malaria-infected and uninfected, not separated).

In its sample, this clone was seen many times. The protein in TCRdb stems from a much larger clone and differs at residue 5 from this DNA's translation, likely a read error; here the protein is translated from the DNA. This chain joins TRGV9 and TRGJ1 or TRGJ2. The J gene, absent from TCRdb, was called here by matching the DNA to germline. V lost 6 bases, J lost 10 bases, and 15 bases stayed unmatched. The length of the CDR3 is 13 residues. Looked up from germline, CDR1 is GITISATS and CDR2 is ISYDGTV (reference sequence). As DNA, the CDR3 is TGTGCCTTGTGGAACCCCCTATCTTCAAAGAAACTCTTT. Protein product: CALWNPLSSKKLF.

This clone was seen at least ten times. This DNA translates differently at residue 4 from the TCRdb protein, which is that of a much larger clone; a read error is likely, and the protein shown is the DNA's own translation. This chain joins TRGV4 and TRGJ1 or TRGJ2. The germline gives CDR1 EGSTGY, CDR2 YDSYTSSV. The CDR3 extends over 15 amino acids. The CDR3, as DNA: TGTGCCACCCGGGATGGGCCTTTCTTTGATTATAAGAAACTCTTT. It translates to CATRDGPFFDYKKLF.

This clone is medium-sized in the sample. Other DNA sequences in this specimen translate into the identical CDR3. The chain carries TRGV8 and TRGJ1 or TRGJ2. Per germline, CDR1 VENAVY and CDR2 YDSYNSRV. The CDR3 runs to 12 residues. V lost 6 bases to trimming and J lost 7 bases; unmatched junction nucleotides: 9. In DNA, the CDR3 is TGTGCCACCTGGCCTCAGCGGTATAAGAAACTCTTT. Translated, it gives CATWPQRYKKLF.

Only a few counts were recorded for this clone. The TCRdb record carries a much larger clone's protein, which differs from this DNA's translation at residue 9; a read error is the likely cause, and the protein listed here is the DNA translation. The V gene is TRGV9, the J gene TRGJ1 or TRGJ2. Germline matching of the DNA provided the J gene here, since TCRdb leaves it blank. Germline lookup yields CDR1 GITISATS and CDR2 ISYDGTV (reference sequence). The V segment lost 5 bases and the J segment 0 bases; nucleotides outside the gene matches: 16. The CDR3 totals 17 residues. CDR3 nucleotide sequence: TGTGCCTTGTGGGTTACTTTAGCGATCACGAATTATTATAAGAAACTCTTT. This sequence encodes CALWVTLAITNYYKKLF.

The table lists this clone with many counts. This likely reflects a read error, since a far larger clone is one base away. In the same sample, other DNA sequences code for this CDR3. The J gene is TRGJP, the V gene TRGV9. Germline matching of the DNA provided the J gene here, since TCRdb leaves it blank. The germline CDR1 and CDR2 sequences are GITISATS and ISYDGTV (reference sequence). CDR3 size: 16 residues. The CDR3 loop reads CALWEAEELGKKIKVF. CDR3 nucleotide sequence: TGTGCCTTGTGGGAGGCAGAAGAGCTGGGCAAAAAAATCAAGGTATTT.

Concerning this clone itself: A far larger clone lies a single base away; this is likely a read error. Other DNA sequences in the sample encode the same CDR3. This chain connects TRGV4 to TRGJ1 or TRGJ2. This CDR3 contains 15 residues. Germline V gives CDR1 EGSTGY, CDR2 YDSYTSSV. The CDR3 reads CATWDGPGNYYKKLF. CDR3 DNA sequence: TGTGCCACCTGGGATGGGCCGGGGAATTACTATAAGAAACTCTTT.

Of note for this clone: A read error is likely here: a far larger clone is one base away. The identical CDR3 is also encoded by other nucleotide sequences in the sample. The chain joins TRGV9 to TRGJP. Germline V CDR1 and CDR2: GITISATS, ISYDGTV (reference sequence). CDR3 size: 17 residues. CDR3 bases: TGTGCCCTGTGGGTAAAACGAACAGAGTTGGGCAAAAAAATCAAGGTATTT. Protein product: CALWVKRTELGKKIKVF.

This clone came up a few times. The CDR3: CALWEGVWYKKLF. In DNA, the CDR3 is TGTGCCTTGTGGGAAGGTGTCTGGTATAAGAAACTCTTT. The chain joins TRGV9 to TRGJ1 or TRGJ2. Because TCRdb records no J gene, it was assigned here through a match of the DNA to germline. This CDR3 has 13 residues. Germline trimming cut 4 bases from V and 7 bases from J; bases unmatched to any gene: 10. Per germline, CDR1 GITISATS and CDR2 ISYDGTV (reference sequence).

Comments on this clone: TCRdb's entry gives the protein of a much larger clone, which mismatches this DNA's translation at residue 5, likely from a read error; the protein reported here is translated from the DNA. The J gene is TRGJ1 or TRGJ2, the V gene TRGV4. Here the J gene was assigned by germline matching of the DNA, as TCRdb has none. Germline V lookup: CDR1 EGSTGY, CDR2 YDSYTSSV. V shed 4 bases and J 10 bases; nucleotides not matched to a gene: 7. The CDR3 is 11 residues long. CDR3 in DNA: TGTGCCACCTGGGAGGGGCTGAAGAAACTCTTT. It is translated as CATWEGLKKLF.

This clone showed up just a few times. TCRdb records a much larger clone's protein for this DNA, with a difference at residue 5 that likely arises from a read error; the protein given is the translation of the DNA. This chain uses TRGV9 with TRGJP. The J gene, missing from TCRdb, was assigned here through DNA to germline matching. This CDR3 comprises 17 residues. The trim removed 5 bases at V and 4 bases at J, leaving 8 bases unmatched. Germline V gene sequence: CDR1 GITISATS, CDR2 ISYDGTV (reference sequence). DNA for the CDR3: TGTGCCTTGTGGGGTAAAGGCCAAGAGTTGGGCAAAAAAATCAAGGTATTT. This codes for CALWGKGQELGKKIKVF.

The sample holds many counts of this clone. Other nucleotide sequences in the sample specify the same CDR3. The chain uses TRGV5 and TRGJ1 or TRGJ2. This CDR3 comprises 13 residues. Trimming removed 0 bases from V and 3 bases from J; junction bases left unmatched: 2. Germline assignment: CDR1 VINAFY and CDR2 YDVSNSKD. The CDR3 region has the DNA TGTGCCACCTGGGACAGGCGTTATTATAAGAAACTCTTT. Its protein is CATWDRRYYKKLF.